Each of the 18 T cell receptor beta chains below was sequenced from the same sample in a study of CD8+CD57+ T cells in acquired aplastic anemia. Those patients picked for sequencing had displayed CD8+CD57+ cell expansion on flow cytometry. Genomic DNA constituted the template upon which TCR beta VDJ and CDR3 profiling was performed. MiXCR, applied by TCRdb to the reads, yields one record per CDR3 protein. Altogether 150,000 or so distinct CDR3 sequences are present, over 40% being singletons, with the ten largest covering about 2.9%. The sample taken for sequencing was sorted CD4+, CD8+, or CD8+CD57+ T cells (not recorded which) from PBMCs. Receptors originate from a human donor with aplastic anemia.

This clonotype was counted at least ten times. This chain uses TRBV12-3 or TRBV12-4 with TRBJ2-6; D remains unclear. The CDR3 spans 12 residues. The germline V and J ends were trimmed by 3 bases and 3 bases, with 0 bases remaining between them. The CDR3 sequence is CASSFGANVLTF. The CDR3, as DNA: TGTGCCAGCAGTTTTGGGGCCAACGTCCTGACTTTC.

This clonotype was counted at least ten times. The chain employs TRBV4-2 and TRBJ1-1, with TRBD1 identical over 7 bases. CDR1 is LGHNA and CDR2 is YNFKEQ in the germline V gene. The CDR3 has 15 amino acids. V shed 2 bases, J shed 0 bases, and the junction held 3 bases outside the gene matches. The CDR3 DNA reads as TGTGCCAGCAGCCAAACTGACAGGGTGAACACTGAAGCTTTCTTT. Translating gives CASSQTDRVNTEAFF.

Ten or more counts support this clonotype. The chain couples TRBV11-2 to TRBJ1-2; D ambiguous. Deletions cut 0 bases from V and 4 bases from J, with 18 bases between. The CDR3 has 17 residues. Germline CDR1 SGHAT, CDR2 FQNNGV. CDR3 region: CASSLDLGSSLSYGYTF. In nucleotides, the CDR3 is TGTGCCAGCAGCTTAGACCTCGGCAGTTCACTTAGCTATGGCTACACCTTC.

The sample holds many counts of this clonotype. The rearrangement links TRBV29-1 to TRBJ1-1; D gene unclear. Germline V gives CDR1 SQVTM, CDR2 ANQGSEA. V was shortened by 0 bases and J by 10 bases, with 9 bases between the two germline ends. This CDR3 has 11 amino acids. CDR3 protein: CSVEDYPVAFF. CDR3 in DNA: TGCAGCGTTGAAGATTACCCGGTAGCTTTCTTT.

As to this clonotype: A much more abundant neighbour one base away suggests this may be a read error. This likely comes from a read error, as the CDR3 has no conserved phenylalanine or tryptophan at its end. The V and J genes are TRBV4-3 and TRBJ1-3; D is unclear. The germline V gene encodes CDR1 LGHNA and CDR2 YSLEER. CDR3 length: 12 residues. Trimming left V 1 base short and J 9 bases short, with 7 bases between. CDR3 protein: CASSQAEGTIYL. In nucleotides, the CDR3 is TGCGCCAGCAGCCAAGCAGAGGGCACCATATATCTT.

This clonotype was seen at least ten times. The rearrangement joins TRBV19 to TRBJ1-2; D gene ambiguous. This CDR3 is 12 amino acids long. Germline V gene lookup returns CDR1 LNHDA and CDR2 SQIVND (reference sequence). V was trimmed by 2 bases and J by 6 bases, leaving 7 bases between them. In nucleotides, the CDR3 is TGTGCCAGTAGTATATTGGGGAATGGCTACACCTTC. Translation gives CASSILGNGYTF.

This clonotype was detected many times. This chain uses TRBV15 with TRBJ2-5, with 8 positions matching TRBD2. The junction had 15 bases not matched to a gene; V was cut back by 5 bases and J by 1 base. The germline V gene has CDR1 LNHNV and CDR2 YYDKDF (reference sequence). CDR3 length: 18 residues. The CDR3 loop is CATSLPRGSGELQETQYF. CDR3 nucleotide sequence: TGTGCCACCAGCCTACCTCGAGGTAGCGGGGAACTCCAAGAGACCCAGTACTTC.

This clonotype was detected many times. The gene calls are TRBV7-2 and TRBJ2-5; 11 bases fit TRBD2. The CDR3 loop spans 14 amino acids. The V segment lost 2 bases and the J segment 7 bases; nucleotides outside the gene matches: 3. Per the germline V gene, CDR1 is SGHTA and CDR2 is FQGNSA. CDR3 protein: CASSLLAGGGTQYF. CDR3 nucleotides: TGTGCCAGCAGCTTACTAGCGGGAGGAGGGACCCAGTACTTC.

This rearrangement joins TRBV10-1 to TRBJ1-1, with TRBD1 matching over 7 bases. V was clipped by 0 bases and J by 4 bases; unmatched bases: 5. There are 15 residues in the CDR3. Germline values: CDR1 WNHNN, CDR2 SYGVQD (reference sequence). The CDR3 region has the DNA TGCGCCAGCAGTGAGTCTCAAAGGGACAGCACTGAAGCTTTCTTT. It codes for CASSESQRDSTEAFF.

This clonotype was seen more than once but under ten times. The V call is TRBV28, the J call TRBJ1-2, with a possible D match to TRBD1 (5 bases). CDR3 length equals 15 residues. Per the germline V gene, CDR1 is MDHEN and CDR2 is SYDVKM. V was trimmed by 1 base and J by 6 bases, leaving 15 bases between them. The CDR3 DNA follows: TGTGCCAGCAGTTTATTGGGGGTAATGATCGATGGCTACACCTTC. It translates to CASSLLGVMIDGYTF.

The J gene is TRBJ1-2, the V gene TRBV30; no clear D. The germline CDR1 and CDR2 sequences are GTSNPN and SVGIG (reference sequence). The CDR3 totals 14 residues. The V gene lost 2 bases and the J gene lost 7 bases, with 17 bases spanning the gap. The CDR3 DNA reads TGTGCCTGGAGTAAAGGATTCTCTTTATCTGGCTACACCTTC. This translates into CAWSKGFSLSGYTF.

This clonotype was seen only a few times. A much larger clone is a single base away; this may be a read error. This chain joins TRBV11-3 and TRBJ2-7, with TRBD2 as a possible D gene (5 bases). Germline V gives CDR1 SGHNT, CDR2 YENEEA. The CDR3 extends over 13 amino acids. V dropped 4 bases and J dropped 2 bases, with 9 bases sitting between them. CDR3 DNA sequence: TGTGCCAGCAGCTCAACCGGGACCTACGAGCAGTACGTC. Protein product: CASSSTGTYEQYV.

CDR3 bases: TGTGCCACCAGCAGAGAGGGAACAGGGGGCAGACGTGTCGAGCAGTACTTC. Translated: CATSREGTGGRRVEQYF. This chain uses TRBV15 with TRBJ2-7; 9 nucleotides line up with TRBD1. Germline V lookup: CDR1 LNHNV, CDR2 YYDKDF (reference sequence). The junction had 12 bases not matched to a gene; V was cut back by 0 bases and J by 6 bases. This CDR3 region has 17 residues.

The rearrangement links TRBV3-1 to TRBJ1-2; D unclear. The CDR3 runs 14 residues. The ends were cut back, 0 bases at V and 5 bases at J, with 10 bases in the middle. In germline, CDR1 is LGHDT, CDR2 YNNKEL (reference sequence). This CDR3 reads CASSQDRSEYGYTF. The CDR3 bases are TGTGCCAGCAGCCAAGATCGGTCCGAGTATGGCTACACCTTC.

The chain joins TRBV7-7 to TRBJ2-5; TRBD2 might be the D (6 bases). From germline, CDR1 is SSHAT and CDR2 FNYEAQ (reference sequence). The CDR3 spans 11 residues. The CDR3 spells CAMTRGGTQYF. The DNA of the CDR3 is TGTGCTATGACTAGGGGTGGGACCCAGTACTTC.

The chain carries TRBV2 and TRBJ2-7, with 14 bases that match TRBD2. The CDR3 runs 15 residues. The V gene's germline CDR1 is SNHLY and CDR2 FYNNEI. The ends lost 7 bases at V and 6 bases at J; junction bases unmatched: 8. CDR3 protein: CASMRLAGGRAEQYF. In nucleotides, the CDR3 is TGTGCCAGCATGAGACTAGCGGGGGGGCGTGCCGAGCAGTACTTC.

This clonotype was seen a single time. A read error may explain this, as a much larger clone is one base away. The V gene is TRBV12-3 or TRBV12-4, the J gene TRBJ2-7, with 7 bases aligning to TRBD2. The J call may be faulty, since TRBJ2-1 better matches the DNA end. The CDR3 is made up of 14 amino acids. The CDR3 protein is CASSFRGVLDEQFF. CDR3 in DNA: TGTGCCAGCAGTTTCCGGGGGGTATTGGATGAGCAGTTCTTC.

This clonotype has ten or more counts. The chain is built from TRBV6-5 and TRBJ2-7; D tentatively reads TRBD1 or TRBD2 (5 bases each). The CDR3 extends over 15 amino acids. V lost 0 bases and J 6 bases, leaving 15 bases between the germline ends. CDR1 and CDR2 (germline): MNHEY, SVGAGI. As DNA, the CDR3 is TGTGCCAGCAGTTACTCGGGACGCCCGGGCGGCGAGCAGTACTTC. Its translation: CASSYSGRPGGEQYF.